This entry describes one T cell receptor (beta chain). Its antigen is undetermined. These data originate in a study of cytomegalovirus exposure and HLA in healthy donors. The wider study: In terms of ancestry, the Caucasian-associated cluster contained 75% to 90% of the roughly 360 genotyped donors.

Findings and caveats of the study: Some V segments (TRBV6-2 and TRBV6-3 among them) were excluded as indistinguishable. It emerged from a later analysis that several of the most significant clusters appeared to be linked to common viral pathogens. Later analysis associated a missense DCLRE1C variant with TCR beta V- and J-gene trimming.

PCR employed 60 Vbeta and 13 Jbeta primers. Method: immunoSEQ multiplex PCR; TCRdb's copy keeps in-frame clones and lacks some. The data contain about 150,000 clones, approximately 80% of them seen just once; the ten biggest clones take up over 5%. Germline V gene lookup returns CDR1 PRHDT and CDR2 FYEKMQ (reference sequence). There are 14 residues in the CDR3. Trimming stripped 5 bases from V and 4 bases from J, with 15 bases between. This sequence originates from a woman between 35 and 50 years old in good health and CMV-seropositive. Material for sequencing was PBMCs. V and J are TRBV13 and TRBJ2-7, with a tentative D call TRBD1 (6 bases). The CDR3 protein is CASSLWDTPYEQYF. Written as DNA, the CDR3 is TGTGCCAGCAGCCTATGGGACACCCCGTACGAGCAGTACTTC.